Sequencing of this T cell receptor beta chain was carried out in a study of T-cell reconstitution after alpha-beta-depleted transplantation in children. The CDR3 totals 17 residues. V lost 1 base to trimming and J lost 7 bases; unmatched junction nucleotides: 10. Germline CDR1 SEHNR, CDR2 FQNEAQ (reference sequence). Unique molecular identifiers were built into the TCRbeta library. TCRdb itself ran the PCR reads through MiXCR, one entry per CDR3 protein. The sample consists of 200,000 to 300,000 distinct CDR3 sequences, 9.5% to 15% of them appearing once. This clonotype was seen ten or more times. The rearrangement joins TRBV7-9 to TRBJ2-1; TRBD2 matches at 10 bases. The sample in question was PBMCs from the stem cell graft donor, obtained from the stem cell graft. This sequence originates from a human donor who donated a stem cell graft to a child with acute lymphoblastic leukemia. The CDR3 reads CASSLGVAGGRGNEQFF. The CDR3 DNA reads TGTGCCAGCAGCTTAGGAGTAGCGGGGGGCCGGGGGAATGAGCAGTTCTTC. The complete variable domain, with remaining parts taken from reference TRBV7-9 and TRBJ2-1, reads DTGVSQNPRHKITKRGQNVTFRCDPISEHNRLYWYRQTLGQGPEFLTYFQNEAQLEKSRLLSDRFSAERPKGSFSTLEIQRTEQGDSAMYLCASSLGVAGGRGNEQFFGPGTRLTVL.